Below, 23 T cell receptor beta chains from the same sample are listed, as sequenced in a study of technical replicates of blood from several donors. TCRdb keeps only in-frame clones here, not all; method: immunoSEQ multiplex PCR. The repertoire holds just under 45,000 clones, with almost 97% as singletons. The sample consisted of T cells isolated from PBMCs. These TCRs come from a human donor in good health.

This chain joins TRBV7-8 and TRBJ2-5; possible D gene TRBD1, 5 bases. The CDR3 length is 14 residues. Trimming cost V 6 bases and J 4 bases, with 15 bases left between them. The V gene's germline CDR1 is SGHVS and CDR2 FQNEAQ. The CDR3 loop is CASRAVLGAETQYF. CDR3 nucleotides: TGTGCCAGCAGGGCCGTTCTTGGGGCAGAGACCCAGTACTTC.

This rearrangement joins TRBV9 to TRBJ1-4, with a tentative D call TRBD1 (5 bases). From germline, CDR1 is SGDLS and CDR2 YYNGEE. This CDR3 spans 18 amino acids. Trimming pared 2 bases from V and 5 bases from J, leaving 22 bases between. The CDR3 is CASSVNRGGGWENEKLFF. DNA of the CDR3: TGTGCCAGCAGCGTGAATCGGGGGGGAGGATGGGAGAATGAAAAACTGTTTTTT.

This chain uses TRBV4-3 with TRBJ1-1; weak D call: TRBD1 (6 bases). Germline V lookup: CDR1 LGHNA, CDR2 YSLEER. Deletions cut 0 bases from V and 6 bases from J, with 11 bases between. The CDR3 runs 14 residues. This CDR3 reads CASSQDGTSPEAFF. The CDR3, as DNA: TGCGCCAGCAGCCAAGACGGGACATCTCCTGAAGCTTTCTTT.

The chain recombines TRBV7-9 with TRBJ2-7; D perhaps matches TRBD1 (6 bases). Germline loops: CDR1 SEHNR, CDR2 FQNEAQ (reference sequence). V lost 6 bases and J lost 3, with 12 bases in between. This CDR3 region has 13 residues. CDR3 sequence: CASSRRDIYEQYF. The CDR3, as DNA: TGTGCCAGCAGTCGTAGGGACATCTACGAGCAGTACTTC.

The chain carries TRBV29-1 and TRBJ2-7; 10 bases agree with TRBD1. The germline V gene encodes CDR1 SQVTM and CDR2 ANQGSEA. V trimming: 0 bases; J trimming: 6 bases; junction bases outside the gene matches: 8. This CDR3 region has 15 residues. The chain's CDR3 is CSVEETGTGAAEQYF. The CDR3 region has the DNA TGCAGCGTTGAAGAAACCGGGACAGGGGCGGCCGAGCAGTACTTC.

This clone showed up just a few times. This chain uses TRBV4-1 with TRBJ2-1; D is unresolved. Trimming took 1 base from V and 5 from J, leaving 3 bases between them. CDR1 MGHRA and CDR2 YSYEKL come from the germline V gene. The CDR3 extends over 12 amino acids. CDR3 in amino acids: CASSQVNNEQFF. CDR3 coding DNA: TGCGCCAGCAGCCAAGTAAACAATGAGCAGTTCTTC.

The chain has TRBV29-1 and TRBJ1-1; possible D gene TRBD1, 5 bases. Trimming took off 5 bases at V and 5 bases at J, with 12 bases between the two ends. Germline V gives CDR1 SQVTM, CDR2 ANQGSEA. There are 12 residues in the CDR3. CDR3 protein: CSVQGSGTEAFF. CDR3 nucleotides: TGCAGCGTTCAGGGAAGCGGGACTGAAGCTTTCTTT.

This chain joins TRBV11-2 and TRBJ2-1, with 9 bases lining up with TRBD2. The trim removed 5 bases at V and 14 bases at J, leaving 7 bases unmatched. The CDR3 extends over 12 amino acids. The germline gives CDR1 SGHAT, CDR2 FQNNGV. The CDR3 loop reads CASSPWREGEFF. In DNA, the CDR3 is TGTGCCAGCAGCCCCTGGCGGGAGGGGGAGTTCTTC.

The chain employs TRBV9 and TRBJ2-3; D might be TRBD1 (6 bases). V was cut by 4 bases and J by 0 bases, with 12 bases left in between. The germline CDR1 and CDR2 sequences are SGDLS and YYNGEE. CDR3 length equals 15 residues. CDR3 coding DNA: TGTGCCAGCAGCCCCTTTCAGGGGAGCACAGATACGCAGTATTTT. Translation gives CASSPFQGSTDTQYF.

The chain couples TRBV29-1 to TRBJ2-7; D may be TRBD1 (5 bases). Germline V CDR1 and CDR2: SQVTM, ANQGSEA. This CDR3 is built from 12 residues. The ends were cut back, 2 bases at V and 2 bases at J, with 7 bases in the middle. CDR3: CSVETDTYEQYF. Written as DNA, the CDR3 is TGCAGCGTTGAAACGGACACCTACGAGCAGTACTTC.

The chain uses TRBV9 and TRBJ1-2, with TRBD1 identical over 7 bases. CDR3 length: 15 amino acids. Looked up from germline, CDR1 is SGDLS and CDR2 is YYNGEE. V lost 5 bases, J lost 3 bases, and 10 bases stayed unmatched. The DNA of the CDR3 is TGTGCCAGCAGTAAACAGGGGCGGGCGGACTATGGCTACACCTTC. It yields the protein CASSKQGRADYGYTF.

The rearrangement links TRBV4-1 to TRBJ2-5; 7 nucleotides match TRBD2. V gave up 5 bases and J gave up 3 bases; unmatched junction bases: 6. Germline CDR1 MGHRA, CDR2 YSYEKL. The length of the CDR3 is 14 residues. The CDR3 spells CASSSSGTKETQYF. Here the CDR3 DNA reads TGCGCCAGCAGCTCAAGCGGGACTAAAGAGACCCAGTACTTC.

The rearrangement joins TRBV6-5 to TRBJ1-1, with 9 positions matching TRBD1. The CDR3 sequence is 12 residues long. CDR1 and CDR2 from the germline V gene are MNHEY and SVGAGI. With 7 bases clipped from V and 6 bases from J, the junction kept 3 bases outside the gene matches. The CDR3 here is CASTGQGAEAFF. In DNA form, the CDR3 reads TGTGCCAGCACGGGACAGGGAGCTGAAGCTTTCTTT.

This clone was picked up one time. The chain is built from TRBV9 and TRBJ1-2, with 8 bases fitting TRBD1. J lost 6 bases, V lost 0 bases, and 7 bases had no gene match. Per germline, CDR1 SGDLS and CDR2 YYNGEE. The CDR3 length is 15 residues. For the CDR3, the DNA is TGTGCCAGCAGCGTAGAGCCAGGGGGCGCGGATGGCTACACCTTC. Its translation is CASSVEPGGADGYTF.

The V and J genes are TRBV25-1 and TRBJ1-5, with TRBD1 identical over 9 bases. The germline CDR1 and CDR2 sequences are MGHDK and SYGVNS. CDR3 length equals 15 residues. V dropped 5 bases and J dropped 4; count of bases not matched to a gene: 6. CDR3 bases: TGTGCCAGCAGTTCTACAGGGGGCGGGAATCAGCCCCAGCATTTT. Translating it yields CASSSTGGGNQPQHF.

This clone was observed once. V usage is TRBV9 and J usage is TRBJ2-7; TRBD1 matches at 7 bases. The CDR3 has 12 amino acids. CDR1 is SGDLS and CDR2 is YYNGEE in the germline V gene. V lost 4 bases, J lost 4 bases, and 2 bases stayed unmatched. In DNA form, the CDR3 reads TGTGCCAGCAGCTCGGGACAGTACGAGCAGTACTTC. The encoded protein is CASSSGQYEQYF. Together with reference TRBV9 and TRBJ2-7, the CDR3 gives the full variable domain: DSGVTQTPKHLITATGQRVTLRCSPRSGDLSVYWYQQSLDQGLQFLIQYYNGEERAKGNILERFSAQQFPDLHSELNLSSLELGDSALYFCASSSGQYEQYFGPGTRLTVT.

The chain carries TRBV6-4 and TRBJ2-1; TRBD1 matches at 11 bases. This CDR3 comprises 14 residues. The V segment lost 4 bases and the J segment 6 bases; nucleotides outside the gene matches: 2. Looked up from germline, CDR1 is MRHNA and CDR2 is SNTAGT. As DNA, the CDR3 is TGTGCCAGCAGTGTCGGGACAGGGGGCAATGAGCAGTTCTTC. It codes for CASSVGTGGNEQFF.

This sequence joins TRBV7-3 and TRBJ2-7; a weak D match, TRBD2 (6 bases). Germline V gene lookup returns CDR1 SGHTA and CDR2 FQGTGA. V lost 2 bases, J lost 5 bases, and 13 bases lay in between. This CDR3 comprises 14 residues. CDR3: CASSLGGNWNEQYF. In nucleotides, the CDR3 is TGTGCCAGCAGCTTAGGAGGGAACTGGAACGAGCAGTACTTC.

The chain joins TRBV6-1 to TRBJ2-5, with D possibly TRBD2 on 5 matching bases. The CDR3 is 12 residues long. V was clipped by 7 bases and J by 5 bases, with 11 bases between them. In germline, CDR1 is MNHNS, CDR2 SASEGT. The CDR3 loop is CASIRGLETQYF. The CDR3 nucleotides read TGTGCCAGCATCCGGGGTTTGGAGACCCAGTACTTC.

The chain joins TRBV6-6 to TRBJ2-1; D uncertain. Germline loops: CDR1 MNHNY, CDR2 SVGAGI (reference sequence). V was pared by 6 bases and J by 2 bases, with 14 bases between. This CDR3 has 15 residues. The CDR3 spells CASSPPTTTYNEQFF. CDR3 DNA: TGTGCCAGCAGCCCACCAACTACGACCTACAATGAGCAGTTCTTC.

This sequence joins TRBV5-6 and TRBJ1-5; D unclear. V was trimmed by 0 bases and J by 4 bases, leaving 11 bases between them. Germline CDR1 and CDR2: SGHDT and YYEEEE. CDR3 size: 15 residues. The DNA of the CDR3 is TGTGCCAGCAGCTTGGGACTTACCGGGAATCAGCCCCAGCATTTT. Protein: CASSLGLTGNQPQHF. Full variable domain (outside the CDR3, taken from reference TRBV5-6 and TRBJ1-5): DAGVTQSPTHLIKTRGQQVTLRCSPKSGHDTVSWYQQALGQGPQFIFQYYEEEERQRGNFPDRFSGHQFPNYSSELNVNALLLGDSALYLCASSLGLTGNQPQHFGDGTRLSIL.

The chain couples TRBV6-5 to TRBJ1-2; D uncertain. Per the germline V gene, CDR1 is MNHEY and CDR2 is SVGAGI. This CDR3 has 14 amino acids. Trimming left V 2 bases short and J 1 base short, with 8 bases between. The CDR3 region has the DNA TGTGCCAGCAGTTACACGGACTTTAACTATGGCTACACCTTC. Its translation is CASSYTDFNYGYTF.

Only one count was recorded for this clone. The chain is built from TRBV30 and TRBJ1-2; D is ambiguous. In germline, CDR1 is GTSNPN, CDR2 SVGIG (reference sequence). The CDR3 totals 10 residues. The V end lost 8 bases, the J end lost 6 bases, and 10 bases lay between the germline ends. The CDR3 bases are TGTGCCCTCGAGAGGGATGGCTACACCTTC. It is translated as CALERDGYTF. Supplemented by reference TRBV30 and TRBJ1-2, the full variable domain reads SQTIHQWPATLVQPVGSPLSLECTVEGTSNPNLYWYRQAAGRGLQLLFYSVGIGQISSEVPQNLSASRPQDRQFILSSKKLLLSDSGFYLCALERDGYTFGSGTRLTVV.